The 26 T cell receptor beta chains given below trace back to one sample, sequenced in a study of metastatic and nonmetastatic thyroid tumors. No treatment of any kind had been given to any patient before thyroid surgery. TCRdb used MiXCR to call clones anew from the PCR reads. In the table there are about 16,000 clones, approximately 24% of which are singletons. Sequencing input: tumor tissue. The receptors derive from a male donor with papillary thyroid cancer or a benign thyroid nodule (not recorded which). Some clones in this sample may be carry-over from other donors' samples.

This clone has just a few counts. The chain is built from TRBV6-1 and TRBJ1-2, with 9 positions matching TRBD1. Germline loops: CDR1 MNHNS, CDR2 SASEGT. This CDR3 is built from 16 residues. The trim removed 2 bases at V and 3 bases at J, leaving 7 bases unmatched. CDR3 nucleotide sequence: TGTGCCAGCAGTGAAACAGGGGGCCGGGGGTACTATGGCTACACCTTC. Encoded protein: CASSETGGRGYYGYTF.

This clone has ten or more counts. The chain couples TRBV10-1 to TRBJ2-5; D not certain. The V end was cut by 8 bases, the J end by 2 bases, with 12 bases between. The CDR3 is 13 amino acids. Germline values: CDR1 WNHNN, CDR2 SYGVQD (reference sequence). CDR3 in amino acids: CASQRTIQETQYF. The DNA of the CDR3 is TGCGCCAGCCAAAGGACCATTCAAGAGACCCAGTACTTC.

This clone was detected only a few times. V usage is TRBV5-1 and J usage is TRBJ2-7; D unclear. The CDR3 contains 12 residues. Germline V gene data show CDR1 as SGHRS and CDR2 as YFSETQ. V was pared by 4 bases and J by 0 bases, with 5 bases between. The CDR3 DNA sequence: TGCGCCAGCAGCCTCCCCTCCTACGAGCAGTACTTC. Protein: CASSLPSYEQYF.

The sample holds a few counts of this clone. This sequence may be a read error, since a much larger clone differs from it by one base. This CDR3 is also generated by other DNA sequences in the sample. V gene TRBV3-1 combines with J gene TRBJ1-5; D is unclear. Germline V gene data show CDR1 as LGHDT and CDR2 as YNNKEL (reference sequence). The CDR3 extends over 13 amino acids. CDR3 sequence (DNA): TGTGCCAGCAGCCAATACGGGAATCAGCCCCAGCACTTT. Translation gives CASSQYGNQPQHF.

Comment on this clone: A clone one base away is much larger, so this may be a read error. The chain carries TRBV24-1 and TRBJ1-5; the D gene is possibly TRBD1 (6 bases). Looked up from germline, CDR1 is KGHDR and CDR2 is SFDVKD. The CDR3 covers 15 residues. Trimming cost V 5 bases and J 2 bases, with 12 bases left between them. The CDR3 spells CATSGLQGGNQPQHF. In DNA form, the CDR3 reads TGTGCCACCAGTGGCCTACAGGGCGGCAATCAGCCCCAGCATTTT.

In DNA, the CDR3 is TGCGCCAGCAGGGGGATAGCGGGGGCCCCCTCCTACGAGCAGTACTTC. Amino acid sequence: CASRGIAGAPSYEQYF. The chain joins TRBV5-1 to TRBJ2-7, with TRBD2 matching 9 bases. Trimming at V came to 5 bases and at J to 0 bases, leaving 9 bases not matched to a gene. The CDR3 is 16 amino acids. Germline V gene sequence: CDR1 SGHRS, CDR2 YFSETQ.

This clone showed up many times. The chain links TRBV20-1 to TRBJ2-1; D is possibly TRBD2 (5 bases). Per the germline V gene, CDR1 is DFQATT and CDR2 is SNEGSKA (reference sequence). This CDR3 region has 14 residues. V lost 7 bases to trimming and J lost 0 bases, with 13 bases between them. DNA for the CDR3: TGCAGTGAGAGGGAGTTCGCCTCCTACAATGAGCAGTTCTTC. Protein: CSEREFASYNEQFF.

This clone was found many times. The rearrangement uses TRBV18 and TRBJ2-7; D uncertain. The CDR3 is made up of 13 amino acids. Germline CDR1 reads KGHSH; CDR2 reads LQKENI. V was pared by 3 bases and J by 3 bases, with 9 bases between. This CDR3 is CASSPSRHYEQYF. CDR3 nucleotides: TGTGCCAGCTCACCGTCTCGCCACTACGAGCAGTACTTC.

This clone has ten or more counts. The chain employs TRBV29-1 and TRBJ2-7; a weak D match, TRBD2 (5 bases). The CDR3 length is 11 residues. The V gene's germline CDR1 is SQVTM and CDR2 ANQGSEA. V shed 6 bases and J shed 5 bases, with 11 bases lying between them. CDR3 DNA sequence: TGCAGCGTCCCCGGGGTGGACGAGCAGTACTTC. It yields the protein CSVPGVDEQYF.

The V call is TRBV5-1, the J call TRBJ1-3; 7 bases are shared with TRBD1. The ends lost 4 bases at V and 0 bases at J; junction bases unmatched: 13. The CDR3 runs 18 residues. Germline V gives CDR1 SGHRS, CDR2 YFSETQ. CDR3 bases: TGCGCCAGCAGCGCACAGGACAGGCAGTGGTTCTCTGGAAACACCATATATTTT. Translated, it gives CASSAQDRQWFSGNTIYF.

This clone has ten or more counts. The chain recombines TRBV7-3 with TRBJ2-7; possibly TRBD2 for D (7 bases). This CDR3 contains 14 residues. Trimming shortened V by 0 bases and J by 9 bases, and 15 bases separated the two germline ends. From germline, CDR1 is SGHTA and CDR2 FQGTGA. The CDR3 DNA reads TGTGCCAGCAGCTTAACTGGGGGGGGCGCAGGGCAGTACTTC. Encoded protein: CASSLTGGGAGQYF.

This sequence joins TRBV11-2 and TRBJ2-3; 9 bases align to TRBD2. In germline, CDR1 is SGHAT, CDR2 FQNNGV. The V gene end was trimmed by 5 bases and the J gene end by 2 bases; junction bases not matched to a gene: 14. This CDR3 is built from 18 residues. The CDR3 DNA sequence: TGTGCCAGCAGCCCAACTCCCCGACTAGCGGACCACACAGATACGCAGTATTTT. Translating gives CASSPTPRLADHTDTQYF.

The V call is TRBV10-2, the J call TRBJ1-2, with D hard to call. Trimming took 2 bases from V and 6 from J, leaving 4 bases between them. This CDR3 region has 11 residues. Looked up from germline, CDR1 is WSHSY and CDR2 is SAAADI. The CDR3 DNA reads TGCGCCAGCAGTGAGCGGGATGGCTACACCTTC. It translates to CASSERDGYTF.

This clone was detected a few times. This chain uses TRBV12-3 or TRBV12-4 with TRBJ1-2, with D possibly being TRBD1 (5 bases). The CDR3 is made up of 14 amino acids. V lost 6 bases and J 8 bases, leaving 19 bases between the germline ends. The CDR3 DNA is TGTGCCAGCAGGCCTGCATGGGACGGTGGGGGCTACACCTTC. Translation gives CASRPAWDGGGYTF.

The rearrangement links TRBV4-1 to TRBJ2-7; TRBD2 might be the D (5 bases). V lost 4 bases and J 4 bases, leaving 20 bases between the germline ends. This CDR3 comprises 16 residues. CDR1 MGHRA and CDR2 YSYEKL come from the germline V gene. For the CDR3, the DNA is TGCGCCAGCAGCCCCGGCGTGGGAGCGGAGCGGTACGAGCAGTACTTC. It is translated as CASSPGVGAERYEQYF.

This clone was seen at least ten times. Since a much larger clone is just one base distant, this may be a read error. Because the CDR3 is missing its conserved closing phenylalanine or tryptophan, this is likely a read error. V is TRBV19 and J is TRBJ1-1, with 7 bases that match TRBD1. There are 14 residues in the CDR3. Germline V CDR1 and CDR2: LNHDA, SQIVND (reference sequence). The ends lost 4 bases at V and 1 base at J; junction bases unmatched: 3. The CDR3 DNA follows: TGTGCCAGTAGTAGTAACAGGGGGAACACTGAAGCTTTCTCT. Amino acid sequence: CASSSNRGNTEAFS.

This clone was seen at least ten times. This rearrangement joins TRBV27 to TRBJ2-3; the D call may be TRBD1 or TRBD2 (6 bases each). V lost 3 bases, J lost 6 bases, and 13 bases lay in between. The CDR3 sequence is 14 residues long. CDR1 MNHEY and CDR2 SMNVEV come from the germline V gene (reference sequence). DNA for the CDR3: TGTGCCAGCAGTTTTGCCGGGGGCGTGGATACGCAGTATTTT. It codes for CASSFAGGVDTQYF.

This clone was detected once. The chain has TRBV14 and TRBJ1-2; the match to TRBD1 covers 7 bases. CDR1 SGHDN and CDR2 FVKESK come from the germline V gene. V dropped 4 bases and J dropped 6; count of bases not matched to a gene: 8. This CDR3 contains 14 residues. The CDR3 DNA reads as TGTGCCAGCAGCCTAGACAGGGCGGGTGATGGCTACACCTTC. Translating it yields CASSLDRAGDGYTF.

This clone was seen more than once but under ten times. The chain employs TRBV6-2 or TRBV6-3 and TRBJ1-4; D ambiguous. The CDR3 extends over 16 amino acids. The germline CDR1 and CDR2 sequences are MNHEY and SVGEGT. Trimming pared 6 bases from V and 7 bases from J, leaving 21 bases between. CDR3 bases: TGTGCCAGCAGCGCCATGGTGGACCTTGTAGTTGAAAAACTGTTTTTT. It yields the protein CASSAMVDLVVEKLFF.

Comments on this clone: One junction end does not reproduce the germline sequence, and a read error may be involved. This chain links TRBV5-1 with TRBJ2-3; TRBD2 matches at 8 bases. The CDR3 contains 16 residues. Germline-derived CDR1 and CDR2 are SGHRS and YFSETQ. The CDR3 region has the DNA TGCGCCAGCGGCTTCGGTCGAGCGGGGGCAGGGGATACACAGTATTTT. This translates into CASGFGRAGAGDTQYF.

The chain recombines TRBV5-1 with TRBJ2-7, with D possibly matching TRBD2 (5 bases). V dropped 0 bases and J dropped 2 bases, with 9 bases sitting between them. CDR1 and CDR2 from the germline V gene are SGHRS and YFSETQ. This CDR3 contains 14 residues. The CDR3 region is CASSLEGATYEQYF. The CDR3 DNA follows: TGCGCCAGCAGCTTGGAGGGAGCTACCTACGAGCAGTACTTC.

This sequence joins TRBV7-2 and TRBJ2-7; TRBD1 matches 7 bases. Germline CDR1 is SGHTA and CDR2 is FQGNSA. The CDR3 sequence is 15 residues long. J gave up 3 bases and V 7 bases, and 12 bases lay outside the gene matches. The CDR3 protein is CASITGQVAFYEQYF. CDR3 DNA: TGTGCCAGCATCACAGGACAGGTGGCCTTCTACGAGCAGTACTTC.

About this clone itself: Since the CDR3 does not end with the conserved phenylalanine or tryptophan, this likely comes from a read error. The chain uses TRBV10-3 and TRBJ1-2; D is possibly TRBD1 (5 bases). The CDR3 consists of 14 residues. Deletions cut 8 bases from V and 6 bases from J, with 19 bases between. Germline V lookup: CDR1 ENHRY, CDR2 SYGVKD. CDR3 protein: CAIRTGAGYHGYTL. The CDR3 DNA follows: TGTGCCATCCGAACCGGGGCGGGGTATCATGGCTACACCTTA.

This clone appeared a few times. This rearrangement joins TRBV6-1 to TRBJ1-5, with D unresolved. CDR3 length equals 15 residues. Germline loops: CDR1 MNHNS, CDR2 SASEGT. V lost 6 bases, J lost 2 bases, and 14 bases lay in between. CDR3 amino acids: CASSLEGSGNQPQHF. For the CDR3, the DNA is TGTGCCAGCAGCCTCGAAGGGTCGGGCAATCAGCCCCAGCATTTT.

This clone was seen many times. The V and J genes are TRBV6-4 and TRBJ2-3; TRBD2 matches 8 bases. Germline CDR1 is MRHNA and CDR2 is SNTAGT. V lost 2 bases to trimming and J lost 0 bases; unmatched junction nucleotides: 4. The CDR3 loop spans 16 amino acids. The DNA for the CDR3 is TGTGCCAGCAGTGACGGCAGCGGGGGAAGCACAGATACGCAGTATTTT. Residues: CASSDGSGGSTDTQYF.

This clone appeared many times. The J gene is TRBJ2-5, the V gene TRBV9; perhaps TRBD2 as D (7 bases). CDR3 length: 16 residues. V was trimmed by 4 bases and J by 2 bases, leaving 18 bases between them. Germline-derived CDR1 and CDR2 are SGDLS and YYNGEE. CDR3 residues: CASSSQGGGAQETQYF. The CDR3 region has the DNA TGTGCCAGCAGCTCCCAAGGAGGGGGGGCGCAAGAGACCCAGTACTTC.